This T cell receptor beta chain is drawn from a study of spatial heterogeneity in lung cancer. On the study more broadly: Detected beta-chain sequences consistently exceeded alpha-chain sequences.

Per germline, CDR1 DFQATT and CDR2 SNEGSKA (reference sequence). This CDR3 is built from 13 residues. V lost 3 bases, J lost 4 bases, and 12 bases lay in between. MiXCR was run by TCRdb on the 5' RACE reads, yielding one entry per CDR3 protein. The sample records a few thousand distinct CDR3 sequences, 8.5% being singletons. The time point is: sample taken at primary tumor resection. Untreated early-stage non-small cell lung cancer patients, roughly 75 in total, were the donors. Unsorted tumor, nontumor lung tissue or cryopreserved PBMC supplied the whole RNA. This clonotype is classed as medium-sized. The antigen is undetermined. General study findings and limits: Tumor mutation counts were tracked by expanded intratumoral alpha and beta TCR counts. Tumor T-cell coverage was an estimated 7% or so for alpha and around 14% for beta chains.

Source: lung tumor tissue, taken at surgery. The chain is built from TRBV20-1 and TRBJ1-2, with unresolved D. The receptor was isolated from a male donor with early-stage non-small cell lung cancer. The CDR3 reads CSARTWTSYGYTF. CDR3 coding DNA: TGCAGTGCTAGGACCTGGACTTCCTATGGCTACACCTTC.